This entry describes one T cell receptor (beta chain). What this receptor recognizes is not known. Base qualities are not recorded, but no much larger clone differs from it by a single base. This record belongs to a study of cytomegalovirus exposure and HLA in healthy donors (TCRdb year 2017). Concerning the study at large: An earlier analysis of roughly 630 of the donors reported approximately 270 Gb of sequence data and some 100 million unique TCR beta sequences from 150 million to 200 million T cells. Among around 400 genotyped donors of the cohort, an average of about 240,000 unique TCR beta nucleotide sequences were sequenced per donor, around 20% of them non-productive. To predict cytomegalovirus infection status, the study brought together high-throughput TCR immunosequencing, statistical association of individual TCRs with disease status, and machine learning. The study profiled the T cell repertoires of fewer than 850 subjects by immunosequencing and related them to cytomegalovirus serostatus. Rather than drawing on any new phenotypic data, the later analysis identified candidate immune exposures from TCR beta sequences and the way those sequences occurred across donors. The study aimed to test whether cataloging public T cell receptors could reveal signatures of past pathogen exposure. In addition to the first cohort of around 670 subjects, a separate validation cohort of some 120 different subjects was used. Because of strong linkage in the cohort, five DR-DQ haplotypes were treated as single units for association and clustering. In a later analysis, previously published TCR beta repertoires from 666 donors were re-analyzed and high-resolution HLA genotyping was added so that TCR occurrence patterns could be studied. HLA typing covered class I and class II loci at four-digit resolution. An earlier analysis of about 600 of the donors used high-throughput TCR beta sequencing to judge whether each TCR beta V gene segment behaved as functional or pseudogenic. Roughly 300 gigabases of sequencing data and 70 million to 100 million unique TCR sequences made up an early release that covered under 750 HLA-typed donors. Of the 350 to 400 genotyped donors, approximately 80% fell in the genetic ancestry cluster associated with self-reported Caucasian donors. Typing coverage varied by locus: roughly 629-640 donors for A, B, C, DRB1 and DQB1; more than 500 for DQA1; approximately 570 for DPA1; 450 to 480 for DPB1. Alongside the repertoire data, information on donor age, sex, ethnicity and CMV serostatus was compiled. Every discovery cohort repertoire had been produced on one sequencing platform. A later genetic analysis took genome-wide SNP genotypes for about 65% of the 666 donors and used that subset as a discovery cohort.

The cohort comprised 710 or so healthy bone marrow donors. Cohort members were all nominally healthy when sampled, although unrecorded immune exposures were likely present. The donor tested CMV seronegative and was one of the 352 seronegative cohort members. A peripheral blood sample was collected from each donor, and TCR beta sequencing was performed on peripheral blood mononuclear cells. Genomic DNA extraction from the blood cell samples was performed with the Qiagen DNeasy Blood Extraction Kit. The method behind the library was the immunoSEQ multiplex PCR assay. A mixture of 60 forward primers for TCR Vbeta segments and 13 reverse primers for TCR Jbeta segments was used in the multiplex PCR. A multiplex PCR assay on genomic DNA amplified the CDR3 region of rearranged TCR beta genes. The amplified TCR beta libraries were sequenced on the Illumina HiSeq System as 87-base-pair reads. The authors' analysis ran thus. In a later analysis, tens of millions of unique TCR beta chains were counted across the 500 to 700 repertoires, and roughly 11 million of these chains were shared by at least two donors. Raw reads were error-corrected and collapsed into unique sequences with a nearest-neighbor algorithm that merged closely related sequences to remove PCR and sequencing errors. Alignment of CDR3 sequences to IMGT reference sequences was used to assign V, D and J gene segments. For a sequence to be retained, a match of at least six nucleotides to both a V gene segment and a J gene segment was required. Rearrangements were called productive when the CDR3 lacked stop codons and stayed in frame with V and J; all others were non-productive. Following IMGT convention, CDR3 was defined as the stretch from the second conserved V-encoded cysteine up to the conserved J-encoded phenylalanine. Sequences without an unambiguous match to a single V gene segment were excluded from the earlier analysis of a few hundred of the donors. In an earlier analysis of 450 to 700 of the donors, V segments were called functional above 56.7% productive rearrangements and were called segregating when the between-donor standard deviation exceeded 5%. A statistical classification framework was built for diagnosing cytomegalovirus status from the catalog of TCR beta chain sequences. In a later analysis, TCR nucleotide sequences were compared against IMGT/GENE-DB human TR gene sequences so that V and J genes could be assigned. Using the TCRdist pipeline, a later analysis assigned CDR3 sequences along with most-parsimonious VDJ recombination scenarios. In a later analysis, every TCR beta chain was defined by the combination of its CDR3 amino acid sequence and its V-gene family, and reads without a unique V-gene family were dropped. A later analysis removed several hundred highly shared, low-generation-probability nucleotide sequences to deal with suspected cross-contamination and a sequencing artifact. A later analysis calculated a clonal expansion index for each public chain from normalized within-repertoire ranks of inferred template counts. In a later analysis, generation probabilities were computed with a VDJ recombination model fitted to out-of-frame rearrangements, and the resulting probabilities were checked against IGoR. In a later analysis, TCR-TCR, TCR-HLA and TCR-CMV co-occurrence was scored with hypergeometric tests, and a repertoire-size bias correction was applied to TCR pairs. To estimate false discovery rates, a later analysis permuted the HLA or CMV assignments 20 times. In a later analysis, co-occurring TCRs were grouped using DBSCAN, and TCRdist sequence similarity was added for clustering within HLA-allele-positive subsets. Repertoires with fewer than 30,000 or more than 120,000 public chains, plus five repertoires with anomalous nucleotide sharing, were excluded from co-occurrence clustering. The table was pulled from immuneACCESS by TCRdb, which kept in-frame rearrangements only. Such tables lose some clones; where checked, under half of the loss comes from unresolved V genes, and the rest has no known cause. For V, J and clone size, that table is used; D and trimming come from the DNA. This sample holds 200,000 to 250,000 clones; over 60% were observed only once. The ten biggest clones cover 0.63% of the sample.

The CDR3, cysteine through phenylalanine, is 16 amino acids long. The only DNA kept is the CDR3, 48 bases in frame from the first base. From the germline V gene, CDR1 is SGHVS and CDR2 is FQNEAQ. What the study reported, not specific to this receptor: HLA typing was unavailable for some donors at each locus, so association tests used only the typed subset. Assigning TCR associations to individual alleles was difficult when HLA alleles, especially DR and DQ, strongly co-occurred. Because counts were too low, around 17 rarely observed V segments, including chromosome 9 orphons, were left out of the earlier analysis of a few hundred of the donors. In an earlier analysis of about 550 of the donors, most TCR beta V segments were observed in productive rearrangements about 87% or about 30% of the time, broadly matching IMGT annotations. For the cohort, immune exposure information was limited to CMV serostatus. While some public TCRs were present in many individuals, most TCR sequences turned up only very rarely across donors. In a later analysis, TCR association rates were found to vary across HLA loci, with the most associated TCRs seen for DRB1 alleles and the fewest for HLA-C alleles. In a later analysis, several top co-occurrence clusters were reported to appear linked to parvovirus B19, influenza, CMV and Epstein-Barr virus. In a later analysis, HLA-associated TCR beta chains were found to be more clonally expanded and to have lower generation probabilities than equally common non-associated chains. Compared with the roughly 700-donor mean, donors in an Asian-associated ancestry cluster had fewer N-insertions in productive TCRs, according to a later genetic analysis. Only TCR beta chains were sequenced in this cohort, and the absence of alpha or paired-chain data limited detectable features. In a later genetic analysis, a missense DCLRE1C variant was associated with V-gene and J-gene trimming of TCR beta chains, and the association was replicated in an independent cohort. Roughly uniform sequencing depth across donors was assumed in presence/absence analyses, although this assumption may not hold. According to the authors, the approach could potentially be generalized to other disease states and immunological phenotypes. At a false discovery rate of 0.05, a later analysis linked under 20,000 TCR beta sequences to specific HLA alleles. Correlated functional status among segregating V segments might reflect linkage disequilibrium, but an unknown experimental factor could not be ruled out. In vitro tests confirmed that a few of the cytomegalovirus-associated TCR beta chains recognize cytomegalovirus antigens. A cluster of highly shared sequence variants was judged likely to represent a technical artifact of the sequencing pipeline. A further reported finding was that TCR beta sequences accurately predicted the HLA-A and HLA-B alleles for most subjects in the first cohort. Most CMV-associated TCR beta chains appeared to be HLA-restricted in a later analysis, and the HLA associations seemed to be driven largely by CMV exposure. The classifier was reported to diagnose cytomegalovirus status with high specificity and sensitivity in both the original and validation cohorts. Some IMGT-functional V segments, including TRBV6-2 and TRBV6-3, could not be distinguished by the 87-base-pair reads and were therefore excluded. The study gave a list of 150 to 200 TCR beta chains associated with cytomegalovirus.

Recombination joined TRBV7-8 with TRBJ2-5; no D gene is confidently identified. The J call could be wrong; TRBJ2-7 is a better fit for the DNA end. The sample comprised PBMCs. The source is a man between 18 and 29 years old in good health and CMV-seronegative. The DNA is TGTGCCAGCAGCTTAGGAGGATCAAGAACCCCCTACGAGCAGTACTTC. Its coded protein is CASSLGGSRTPYEQYF.